This T cell receptor beta chain is from a study of T-cell reconstitution after alpha-beta-depleted transplantation in children. Broader study findings: Once a year had passed after transplant, T-cell counts and diversity came mostly from newly produced T cells. After transplant, at about two months, alpha-beta T cells were reportedly derived from several hundred expanded graft clones.

Per germline, CDR1 SGDLS and CDR2 YYNGEE. With 0 bases clipped from V and 0 bases from J, the junction kept 7 bases outside the gene matches. This CDR3 spans 19 amino acids. The authors prepared the TCRbeta library with unique molecular identifiers. One entry per CDR3 protein, called by TCRdb with MiXCR from the PCR reads. The data show 330,000 or so distinct CDR3 sequences, with around a tenth seen just once and less than 9% held by the top ten. This clonotype was seen repeatedly, ten times or more. Its antigen is as yet unknown. The chain combines TRBV9 with TRBJ2-6; 9 bases fit TRBD1. This TCR was recovered from a boy under two years old with acute myeloid leukemia, due to receive a stem cell transplant. The sequenced sample was PBMCs, obtained before TCRalphabeta/CD19-depleted stem cell transplant. CDR3 nucleotide sequence: TGTGCCAGCAGCGTAGTAGGGACAGGGCTTAGCTCTGGGGCCAACGTCCTGACTTTC. It encodes CASSVVGTGLSSGANVLTF.